The entry below gives a single T cell receptor (beta chain) sequence along with its context. Its specificity is not known. This specimen belongs to a study of neurological immune-mediated disorders. Broader study findings: Patients with HTLV-1-associated myelopathy showed the most TCR clonal expansion. Those with multiple sclerosis showed the least, falling below healthy controls.

CDR1 and CDR2 (germline): MNHEY, SVGEGT. The CDR3 has 11 residues. Between the trimmed V and J ends, which lost 5 bases and 5 bases, there was a span of 6 bases. From 15-18 subjects, each sequencing run yielded over 180 million TCR-beta sequences. TCRdb itself ran the 5' RACE reads through MiXCR, one entry per CDR3 protein. The repertoire consists of about 20,000 distinct CDR3 sequences, with roughly 29% occurring once and the leading ten covering roughly 34%. This sequence joins TRBV6-2 or TRBV6-3 and TRBJ1-1; D remains unclear. The receptor was isolated from a man between 50 and 59 years old with HTLV-1-associated myelopathy (HAM/TSP). The sample taken for sequencing was PBMCs. This CDR3 is CASSQGTEAFF. The CDR3, as DNA: TGTGCCAGCAGTCAAGGAACTGAAGCTTTCTTT.